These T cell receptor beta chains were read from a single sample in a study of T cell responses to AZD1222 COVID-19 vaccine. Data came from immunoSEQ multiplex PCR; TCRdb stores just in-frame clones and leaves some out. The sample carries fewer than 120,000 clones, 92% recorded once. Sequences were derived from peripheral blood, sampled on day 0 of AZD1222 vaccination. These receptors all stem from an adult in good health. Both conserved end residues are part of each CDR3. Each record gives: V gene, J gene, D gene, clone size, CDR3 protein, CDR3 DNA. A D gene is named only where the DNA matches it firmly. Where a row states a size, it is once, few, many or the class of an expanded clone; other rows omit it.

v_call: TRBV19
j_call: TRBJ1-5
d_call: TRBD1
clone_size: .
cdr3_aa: CASNPGTGKRGSNQPQHF
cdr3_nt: TGTGCCAGTAACCCCGGGACAGGGAAGCGGGGGAGCAATCAGCCCCAGCATTTT

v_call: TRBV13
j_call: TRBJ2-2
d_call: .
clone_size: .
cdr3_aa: CASSLAQGRRELFF
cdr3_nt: TGTGCCAGCAGCTTAGCCCAGGGGCGCCGGGAGCTGTTTTTT

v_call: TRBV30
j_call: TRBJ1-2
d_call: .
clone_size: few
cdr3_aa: CAWSTGANYGYTF
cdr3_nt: TGTGCCTGGAGTACAGGAGCTAACTATGGCTACACCTTC

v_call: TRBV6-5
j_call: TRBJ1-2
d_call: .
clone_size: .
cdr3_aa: CASTPDGPNYGYTF
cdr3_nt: TGTGCCAGCACCCCGGACGGACCCAACTATGGCTACACCTTC

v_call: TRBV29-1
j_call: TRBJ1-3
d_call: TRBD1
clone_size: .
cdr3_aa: CSAKGGQNSGNTIYF
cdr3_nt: TGCAGCGCGAAGGGGGGACAGAACTCTGGAAACACCATATATTTT

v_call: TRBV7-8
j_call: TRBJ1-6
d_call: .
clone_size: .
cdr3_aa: CASRTRGDYNSPLHF
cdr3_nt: TGTGCCAGCCGAACTCGGGGGGATTATAATTCACCCCTCCACTTT

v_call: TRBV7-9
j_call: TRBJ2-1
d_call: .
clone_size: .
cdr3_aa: CASSLGSGNEQFF
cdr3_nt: TGTGCCAGCAGCTTAGGGAGTGGGAATGAGCAGTTCTTC

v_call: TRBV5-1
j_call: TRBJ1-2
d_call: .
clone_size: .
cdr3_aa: CASSFGGDYGYTF
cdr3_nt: TGCGCCAGCAGCTTTGGAGGGGACTATGGCTACACCTTC

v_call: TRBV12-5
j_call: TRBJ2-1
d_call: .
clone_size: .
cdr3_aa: CASLNAYGEQFF
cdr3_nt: TGTGCTAGTCTCAACGCCTACGGTGAGCAGTTCTTC

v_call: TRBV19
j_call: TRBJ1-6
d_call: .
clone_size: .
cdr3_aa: CASKQGPYSPLHF
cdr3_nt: TGTGCCAGTAAGCAGGGACCTTATTCACCCCTCCACTTT

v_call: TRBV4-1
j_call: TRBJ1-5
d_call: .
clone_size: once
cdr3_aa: CASSQDGGTVGNQPQHF
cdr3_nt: TGCGCCAGCAGCCAAGACGGAGGGACGGTTGGCAATCAGCCCCAGCATTTT

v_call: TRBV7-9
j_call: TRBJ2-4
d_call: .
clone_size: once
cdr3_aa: CATAGAALSKNIQYF
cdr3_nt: TGTGCCACCGCCGGGGCCGCACTTTCCAAAAACATTCAGTACTTC

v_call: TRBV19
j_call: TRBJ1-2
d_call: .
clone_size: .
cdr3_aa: CASSIDQGQRTSYTF
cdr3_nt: TGTGCCAGTAGTATAGATCAAGGACAGAGGACAAGCTACACCTTC

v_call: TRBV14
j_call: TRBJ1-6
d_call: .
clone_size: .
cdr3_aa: CASSQAPQGASPLHF
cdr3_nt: TGTGCCAGCAGCCAAGCCCCCCAGGGTGCTTCACCCCTCCACTTT

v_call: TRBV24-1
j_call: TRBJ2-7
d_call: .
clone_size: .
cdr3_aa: CATSDYFRGPKVYEQYF
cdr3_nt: TGTGCCACCAGTGATTATTTCCGGGGCCCTAAGGTCTACGAGCAGTACTTC

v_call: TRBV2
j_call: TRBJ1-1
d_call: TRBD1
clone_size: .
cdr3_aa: CASRPGTGFFSEAFF
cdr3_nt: TGTGCCAGCAGACCCGGGACAGGGTTCTTTTCTGAAGCTTTCTTT

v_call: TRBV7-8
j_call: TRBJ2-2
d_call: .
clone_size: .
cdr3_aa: CASSLGSGRVNTGELFF
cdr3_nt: TGTGCCAGCAGCTTAGGGAGTGGCAGGGTGAACACCGGGGAGCTGTTTTTT

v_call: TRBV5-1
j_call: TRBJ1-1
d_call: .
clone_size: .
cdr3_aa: CASSLDPTGGTFF
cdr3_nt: TGCGCCAGCAGCTTGGATCCGACGGGGGGGACTTTCTTT

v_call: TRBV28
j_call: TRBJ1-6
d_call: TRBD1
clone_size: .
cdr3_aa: CASPPRGGSNSPLHF
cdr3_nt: TGTGCCAGCCCTCCCAGGGGGGGCAGTAATTCACCCCTCCACTTT

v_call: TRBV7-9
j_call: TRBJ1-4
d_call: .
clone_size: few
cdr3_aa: CASSLVDYGEKLFF
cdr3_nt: TGTGCCAGCAGCTTGGTGGATTATGGCGAAAAACTGTTTTTT

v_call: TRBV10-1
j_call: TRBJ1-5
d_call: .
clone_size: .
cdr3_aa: CASSELGINQPQHF
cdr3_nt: TGCGCCAGCAGTGAGTTAGGTATCAATCAGCCCCAGCATTTT

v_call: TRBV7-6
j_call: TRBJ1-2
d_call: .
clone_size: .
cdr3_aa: CASSLAILLQGIGYTF
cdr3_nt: TGTGCCAGCAGCTTAGCGATACTCCTTCAAGGGATTGGCTACACCTTC

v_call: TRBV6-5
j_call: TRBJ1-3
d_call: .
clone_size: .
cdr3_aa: CASRREFSSGNTIYF
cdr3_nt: TGTGCCAGCCGCAGGGAGTTTAGCTCTGGAAACACCATATATTTT

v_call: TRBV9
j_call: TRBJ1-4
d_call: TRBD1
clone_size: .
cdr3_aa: CASSVVGTGNEKLFF
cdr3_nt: TGTGCCAGCAGCGTAGTTGGGACAGGGAATGAAAAACTGTTTTTT

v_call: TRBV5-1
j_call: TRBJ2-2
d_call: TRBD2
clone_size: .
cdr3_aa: CASRGLAGTGELFF
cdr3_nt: TGCGCCAGCAGGGGACTAGCGGGAACCGGGGAGCTGTTTTTT

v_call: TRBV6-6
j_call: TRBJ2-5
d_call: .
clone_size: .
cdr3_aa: CASTVYRSQETQYF
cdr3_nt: TGTGCCAGCACCGTATACAGGAGCCAAGAGACCCAGTACTTC

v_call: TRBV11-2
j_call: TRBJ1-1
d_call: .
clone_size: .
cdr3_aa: CASSFAGRTEAFF
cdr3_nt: TGTGCCAGCAGCTTCGCAGGGCGGACTGAAGCTTTCTTT

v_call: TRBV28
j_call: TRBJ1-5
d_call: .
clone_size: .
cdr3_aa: CASAQERVGRQKYSNQPQHF
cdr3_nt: TGTGCCAGCGCCCAAGAAAGGGTAGGTAGGCAAAAATATAGCAATCAGCCCCAGCATTTT

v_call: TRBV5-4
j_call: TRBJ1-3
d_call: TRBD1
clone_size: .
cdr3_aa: CASSSGQGSGNTIYF
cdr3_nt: TGTGCCAGCAGCTCGGGACAGGGTTCTGGAAACACCATATATTTT

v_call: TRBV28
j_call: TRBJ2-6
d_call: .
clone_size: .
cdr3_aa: CASSSSRGSGANVLTF
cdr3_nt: TGTGCCAGCAGTTCGTCTCGGGGATCTGGGGCCAACGTCCTGACTTTC

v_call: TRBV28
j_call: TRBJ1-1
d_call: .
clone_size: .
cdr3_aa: CASSFRGGKTEAFF
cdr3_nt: TGTGCCAGCAGTTTTAGGGGGGGTAAGACTGAAGCTTTCTTT

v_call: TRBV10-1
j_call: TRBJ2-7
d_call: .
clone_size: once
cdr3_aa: CASSEGYSYEQYF
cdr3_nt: TGCGCCAGCAGTGAGGGCTACTCCTACGAGCAGTACTTC

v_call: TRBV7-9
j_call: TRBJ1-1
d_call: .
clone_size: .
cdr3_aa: CASREGSLNTEAFF
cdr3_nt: TGTGCCAGCCGAGAGGGGTCCTTGAACACTGAAGCTTTCTTT

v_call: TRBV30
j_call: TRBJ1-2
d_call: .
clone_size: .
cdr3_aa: CAWSVLGGVPRGYTF
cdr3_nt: TGTGCCTGGAGTGTACTTGGGGGAGTACCGCGCGGCTACACCTTC

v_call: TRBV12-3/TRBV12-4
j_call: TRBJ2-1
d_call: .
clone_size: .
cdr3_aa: CASSLFRNEQFF
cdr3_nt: TGTGCCAGCAGTTTATTTAGGAATGAGCAGTTCTTC

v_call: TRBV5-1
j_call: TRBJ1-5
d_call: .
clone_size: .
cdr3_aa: CASSLDDRNSGQPQHF
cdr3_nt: TGCGCCAGCAGCTTGGACGACAGGAATTCGGGTCAGCCCCAGCATTTT

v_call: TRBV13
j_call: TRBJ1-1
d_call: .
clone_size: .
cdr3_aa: CASSPGSRVNTEAFF
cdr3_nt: TGTGCCAGCAGTCCCGGGAGCAGGGTGAACACTGAAGCTTTCTTT

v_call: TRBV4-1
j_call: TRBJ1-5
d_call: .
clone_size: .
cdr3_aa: CASSQDSIAAGRNQPQHF
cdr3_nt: TGCGCCAGCAGCCAAGATTCAATTGCGGCAGGTCGCAATCAGCCCCAGCATTTT

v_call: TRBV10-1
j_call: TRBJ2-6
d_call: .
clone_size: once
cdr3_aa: CASSGSGLGANVLTF
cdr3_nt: TGCGCCAGCAGTGGCTCTGGGCTTGGGGCCAACGTCCTGACTTTC

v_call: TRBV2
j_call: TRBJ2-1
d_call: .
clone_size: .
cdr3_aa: CASRTVSYNEQFF
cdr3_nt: TGTGCCAGTCGGACAGTCTCCTACAATGAGCAGTTCTTC

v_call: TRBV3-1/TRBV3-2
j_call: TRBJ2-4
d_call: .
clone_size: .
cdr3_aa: CASSQDHIGGTSVQYF
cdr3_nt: TGTGCCAGCAGCCAAGATCATATTGGGGGAACATCTGTTCAGTACTTC

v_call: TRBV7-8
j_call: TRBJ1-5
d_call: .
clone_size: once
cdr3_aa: CASSIIDTYSNQPQHF
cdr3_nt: TGTGCCAGCAGCATTATAGACACCTATAGCAATCAGCCCCAGCATTTT

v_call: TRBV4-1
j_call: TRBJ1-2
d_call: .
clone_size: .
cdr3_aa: CASSGGSNGYTF
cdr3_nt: TGCGCCAGCAGCGGGGGGTCTAATGGCTACACCTTC

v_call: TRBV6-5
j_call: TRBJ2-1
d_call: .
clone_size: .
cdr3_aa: CASRSGVSYNEQFF
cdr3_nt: TGTGCCAGCAGGTCCGGGGTCTCCTACAATGAGCAGTTCTTC

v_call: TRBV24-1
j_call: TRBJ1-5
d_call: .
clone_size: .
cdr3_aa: CATSGPPGPNQPQHF
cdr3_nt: TGTGCCACCAGTGGGCCGCCGGGCCCCAATCAGCCCCAGCATTTT

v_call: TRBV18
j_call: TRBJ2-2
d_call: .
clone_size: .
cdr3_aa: CASSRANTGELFF
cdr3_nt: TGTGCCAGCTCAAGAGCGAACACCGGGGAGCTGTTTTTT

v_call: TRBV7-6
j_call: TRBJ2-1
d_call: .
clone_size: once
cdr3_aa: CASSLLGLVNNEQFF
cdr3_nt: TGTGCCAGCAGCTTATTGGGATTGGTAAACAATGAGCAGTTCTTC

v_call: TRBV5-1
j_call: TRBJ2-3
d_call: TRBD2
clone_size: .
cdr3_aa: CASSFGAGGTTSTDTQYF
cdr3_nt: TGCGCCAGCAGCTTCGGAGCGGGGGGCACAACAAGCACAGATACGCAGTATTTT